This T cell receptor (beta chain) is drawn from a study of shared clonotypes between healthy human individuals. Trimming stripped 4 bases from V and 0 bases from J, with 6 bases between. The CDR3 runs 13 residues. Germline CDR1 is LGHNA and CDR2 is YSLEER. CD45RO negativity and positive selection for CCR7 defined naive CD8 cells, a population that excluded terminally differentiated effector memory CD45RA+ cells. The table came from immunoSEQ multiplex PCR; TCRdb's copy has only in-frame clones and leaves some out. The sample holds about 2 million clones, around 96% seen once. The rearrangement links TRBV4-3 to TRBJ1-2; D unclear. Material for sequencing was naive CD8+ T cells sorted from blood. The clonotype was recovered from a young man in good health. CDR3 DNA: TGCGCCAGCAGCCCCTCCGCTAACTATGGCTACACCTTC. Translating it yields CASSPSANYGYTF.